The 22 T cell receptor beta chains in this list originate from one sample, sequenced in a study of neoadjuvant anti-PD-1 for oral cavity cancer. Sequenced by immunoSEQ multiplex PCR; TCRdb stores in-frame clones only, minus some. The sample has about 14,000 clones; 70% are singletons. The material sequenced was PBMCs, taken before nivolumab (anti-PD-1) treatment. These TCRs come from a person aged 40-85 years with oral cavity squamous cell carcinoma.

The chain combines TRBV15 with TRBJ1-2; D might be TRBD1 (6 bases). The CDR3 contains 12 residues. The germline CDR1 and CDR2 sequences are LNHNV and YYDKDF (reference sequence). The ends were cut back, 3 bases at V and 8 bases at J, with 10 bases in the middle. CDR3 sequence: CATSRPTGGYTF. The CDR3 DNA sequence: TGTGCCACCAGCAGGCCAACAGGGGGCTACACCTTC.

V usage is TRBV27 and J usage is TRBJ1-6; 7 nucleotides line up with TRBD1. CDR3 length equals 14 residues. After removal of 2 bases from V and 11 bases from J, the junction contained 6 bases not matched to a gene. The V gene's germline CDR1 is MNHEY and CDR2 SMNVEV (reference sequence). The CDR3 loop is CASSLRQGGPPLHF. The CDR3 DNA is TGTGCCAGCAGTTTAAGACAGGGTGGTCCACCCCTCCACTTT.

DNA of the CDR3: TGTGCCAGCAGCATTTACCGGGACAGGGCTACATTCTCTGGAAACACCATATATTTT. This encodes CASSIYRDRATFSGNTIYF. The chain has TRBV5-6 and TRBJ1-3, with 9 bases aligning to TRBD1. The CDR3 contains 19 residues. Germline-derived CDR1 and CDR2 are SGHDT and YYEEEE. V gave up 4 bases and J gave up 0 bases; unmatched junction bases: 14.

V is TRBV6-5 and J is TRBJ2-2; TRBD2 agrees at 9 bases. Germline values: CDR1 MNHEY, CDR2 SVGAGI. CDR3 length equals 12 residues. The J segment lost 3 bases and the V segment lost 11 bases, leaving 1 base of the junction unmatched. DNA for the CDR3: TGTGCCGTAGCGGGGGACACCGGGGAGCTGTTTTTT. Translating gives CAVAGDTGELFF.

The J gene is TRBJ2-5, the V gene TRBV15; a possible D gene is TRBD2 (6 bases). The V gene's germline CDR1 is LNHNV and CDR2 YYDKDF (reference sequence). The CDR3 totals 17 residues. Trimming stripped 3 bases from V and 0 bases from J, with 17 bases between. CDR3 protein: CATSSFSDRDYQETQYF. CDR3 in DNA: TGTGCCACCAGCAGCTTTTCAGACCGGGACTACCAAGAGACCCAGTACTTC. Looking up the rest from reference TRBV15 and TRBJ2-5 gives the full variable domain: DAMVIQNPRYQVTQFGKPVTLSCSQTLNHNVMYWYQQKSSQAPKLLFHYYDKDFNNEADTPDNFQSRRPNTSFCFLDIRSPGLGDTAMYLCATSSFSDRDYQETQYFGPGTRLLVL.

The chain carries TRBV6-5 and TRBJ2-2; D unclear. The CDR3 is 15 residues long. Trimming shortened V by 2 bases and J by 4 bases, and 11 bases separated the two germline ends. CDR1 MNHEY and CDR2 SVGAGI come from the germline V gene. The CDR3 coding sequence is TGTGCCAGCAGTTACATTGTGGGTGCCACCGGGGAGCTGTTTTTT. Residues: CASSYIVGATGELFF.

CDR3 in amino acids: CASSYQGASGANVLTF. The CDR3 region has the DNA TGTGCCAGCAGTTACCAGGGAGCCTCTGGGGCCAACGTCCTGACTTTC. The chain carries TRBV6-5 and TRBJ2-6, with D perhaps given as TRBD1 or TRBD2 (5 bases each). V gave up 2 bases and J gave up 0 bases, with 8 bases separating them. CDR1 MNHEY and CDR2 SVGAGI come from the germline V gene. This CDR3 comprises 16 residues.

This clone was observed a handful of times. V and J are TRBV18 and TRBJ2-7, with TRBD1 identical over 7 bases. This CDR3 contains 16 residues. Germline V gene data show CDR1 as KGHSH and CDR2 as LQKENI. With V trimmed by 4 bases and J by 0 bases, 9 bases remained unmatched. Here the CDR3 DNA reads TGTGCCAGCTCACGAAGGGACAGCCTTAGCTCCTACGAGCAGTACTTC. Amino acids: CASSRRDSLSSYEQYF.

The rearrangement joins TRBV7-8 to TRBJ2-7; TRBD1 matches 8 bases. V was clipped by 7 bases and J by 3 bases; unmatched bases: 5. CDR3 length: 13 residues. CDR1 is SGHVS and CDR2 is FQNEAQ in the germline V gene. CDR3 protein: CASNADRGYEQYF. For the CDR3, the DNA is TGTGCCAGCAACGCCGACAGGGGCTACGAGCAGTACTTC.

This clone was counted only a few times. The chain uses TRBV5-4 and TRBJ2-7; 9 bases align to TRBD1. The CDR3 extends over 13 amino acids. Germline CDR1 reads SGHNT; CDR2 reads YYREEE (reference sequence). V lost 4 bases and J lost 3; bases outside the gene matches: 2. The CDR3 loop is CASSKGQGYEQYF. Written as DNA, the CDR3 is TGTGCCAGCAGCAAGGGACAGGGCTACGAGCAGTACTTC.

This clone was counted a few times. V usage is TRBV5-1 and J usage is TRBJ2-7; unclear D gene. Trimming took off 1 base at V and 2 bases at J, with 10 bases between the two ends. The CDR3 runs 14 residues. In germline, CDR1 is SGHRS, CDR2 YFSETQ. In nucleotides, the CDR3 is TGCGCCAGCAGCTTGAGTCTGGGGACCTACGAGCAGTACTTC. Protein sequence: CASSLSLGTYEQYF. The whole variable domain, remainder taken from reference TRBV5-1 and TRBJ2-7, is KAGVTQTPRYLIKTRGQQVTLSCSPISGHRSVSWYQQTPGQGLQFLFEYFSETQRNKGNFPGRFSGRQFSNSRSEMNVSTLELGDSALYLCASSLSLGTYEQYFGPGTRLTVT.

The CDR3 coding sequence is TGTGCCAGCAGCCCAGTGGAGTACACCGGGGAGCTGTTTTTT. Its translation: CASSPVEYTGELFF. The chain recombines TRBV7-8 with TRBJ2-2; D is uncertain. This CDR3 comprises 14 residues. Trimming stripped 5 bases from V and 3 bases from J, with 10 bases between. Germline V gives CDR1 SGHVS, CDR2 FQNEAQ. Complete variable domain (other parts from reference TRBV7-8 and TRBJ2-2): GAGVSQSPRYKVAKRGQDVALRCDPISGHVSLFWYQQALGQGPEFLTYFQNEAQLDKSGLPSDRFFAERPEGSVSTLKIQRTQQEDSAVYLCASSPVEYTGELFFGEGSRLTVL.

The V call is TRBV6-5, the J call TRBJ1-1; 8 nucleotides line up with TRBD1. In germline, CDR1 is MNHEY, CDR2 SVGAGI. This CDR3 contains 15 residues. V shed 2 bases and J 0 bases; nucleotides not matched to a gene: 2. DNA of the CDR3: TGTGCCAGCAGTTACACAGGGGGTGTGAACACTGAAGCTTTCTTT. Its translation is CASSYTGGVNTEAFF.

CDR3 in amino acids: CASSLERTVPEQFF. The CDR3 DNA sequence: TGTGCCAGCAGCTTAGAGAGGACGGTCCCTGAGCAGTTCTTC. The chain combines TRBV11-2 with TRBJ2-1; no firm D call. This CDR3 has 14 amino acids. Germline CDR1 SGHAT, CDR2 FQNNGV. V was shortened by 0 bases and J by 9 bases, with 12 bases between the two germline ends.

The chain has TRBV7-8 and TRBJ2-1, with unresolved D. V gave up 5 bases and J gave up 8 bases, with 16 bases separating them. Germline assignment: CDR1 SGHVS and CDR2 FQNEAQ. This CDR3 is built from 14 residues. The CDR3 DNA is TGTGCCAGCAGCCCCTGGACCTCGGCGGATGAGCAGTTCTTC. It is translated as CASSPWTSADEQFF.

The rearrangement uses TRBV7-2 and TRBJ1-4; TRBD1 agrees at 9 bases. This CDR3 region has 16 residues. The V gene end was trimmed by 1 base and the J gene end by 10 bases; junction bases not matched to a gene: 10. The germline V gene encodes CDR1 SGHTA and CDR2 FQGNSA. DNA of the CDR3: TGTGCCAGCAGCTTAGAAAGTGAGACAGGGGGAGGAAAACTGTTTTTT. This encodes CASSLESETGGGKLFF.

The chain recombines TRBV15 with TRBJ2-5, with D perhaps given as TRBD1 or TRBD2 (5 bases each). The V gene lost 0 bases and the J gene lost 5 bases, with 16 bases spanning the gap. The germline CDR1 and CDR2 sequences are LNHNV and YYDKDF (reference sequence). The CDR3 totals 16 residues. The CDR3 nucleotides read TGTGCCACCAGCAGAGATAAACCAGGGACGAGGGAGACCCAGTACTTC. It specifies CATSRDKPGTRETQYF.

In its sample, this clone was seen a few times. The rearrangement links TRBV11-2 to TRBJ2-1, with D possibly matching TRBD2 (5 bases). Germline V CDR1 and CDR2: SGHAT, FQNNGV. The V end lost 1 base, the J end lost 1 base, and 5 bases lay between the germline ends. The CDR3 contains 14 residues. CDR3 region: CASSLAGSYNEQFF. In nucleotides, the CDR3 is TGTGCCAGCAGCTTAGCGGGATCCTACAATGAGCAGTTCTTC. Looking up the rest from reference TRBV11-2 and TRBJ2-1 gives the full variable domain: EAGVAQSPRYKIIEKRQSVAFWCNPISGHATLYWYQQILGQGPKLLIQFQNNGVVDDSQLPKDRFSAERLKGVDSTLKIQPAKLEDSAVYLCASSLAGSYNEQFFGPGTRLTVL.

The chain carries TRBV10-3 and TRBJ1-1; D is unclear. The CDR3 sequence is 13 residues long. The germline gives CDR1 ENHRY, CDR2 SYGVKD. V dropped 5 bases and J dropped 0 bases, with 7 bases sitting between them. The CDR3 region has the DNA TGTGCCATCAGTAGCCCCATGAACACTGAAGCTTTCTTT. Its translation: CAISSPMNTEAFF.

This chain links TRBV6-4 with TRBJ1-6; the D is unclear. Deletions cut 3 bases from V and 11 bases from J, with 11 bases between. The CDR3 is made up of 13 amino acids. The germline V gene has CDR1 MRHNA and CDR2 SNTAGT. CDR3 nucleotides: TGTGCCAGCAGTGAAACCTGGGATACACCCCTCCACTTT. This sequence encodes CASSETWDTPLHF.

J is TRBJ2-2 and V is TRBV9; a possible D gene is TRBD1 (6 bases). The germline CDR1 and CDR2 sequences are SGDLS and YYNGEE. The CDR3 is 15 amino acids. Trimming cost V 0 bases and J 5 bases, with 11 bases left between them. CDR3 nucleotides: TGTGCCAGCAGCGTAGCCCAGGGGAGTACCGGGGAGCTGTTTTTT. As protein: CASSVAQGSTGELFF.

The chain uses TRBV14 and TRBJ2-1; weak D call: TRBD2 (7 bases). Trimming pared 2 bases from V and 9 bases from J, leaving 23 bases between. Per germline, CDR1 SGHDN and CDR2 FVKESK. This CDR3 has 17 amino acids. The CDR3 DNA reads TGTGCCAGCAGCCAACGGGAATTACGGGACACGGGGGGTGAGCAGTTCTTC. As protein: CASSQRELRDTGGEQFF.